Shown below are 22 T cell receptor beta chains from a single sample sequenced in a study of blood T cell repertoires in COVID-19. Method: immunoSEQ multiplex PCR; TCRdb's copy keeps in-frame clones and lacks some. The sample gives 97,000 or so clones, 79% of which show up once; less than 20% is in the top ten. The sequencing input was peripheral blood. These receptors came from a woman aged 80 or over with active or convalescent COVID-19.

The CDR3 DNA follows: TGTGCCAGTAGTAGGGAGTTCGGCAGATCCTACGAGCAGTACTTC. This gives the protein CASSREFGRSYEQYF. This sequence joins TRBV19 and TRBJ2-7, with a weak D call TRBD2 (5 bases). The length of the CDR3 is 15 residues. Germline V gene sequence: CDR1 LNHDA, CDR2 SQIVND (reference sequence). V was shortened by 4 bases and J by 1 base, with 14 bases between the two germline ends.

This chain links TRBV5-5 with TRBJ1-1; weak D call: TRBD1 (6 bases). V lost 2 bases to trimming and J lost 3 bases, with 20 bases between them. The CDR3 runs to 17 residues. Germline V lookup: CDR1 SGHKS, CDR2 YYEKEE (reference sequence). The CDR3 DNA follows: TGTGCCAGCAGCTTTTTAAGAACCGGGACAAAGGACACTGAAGCTTTCTTT. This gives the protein CASSFLRTGTKDTEAFF.

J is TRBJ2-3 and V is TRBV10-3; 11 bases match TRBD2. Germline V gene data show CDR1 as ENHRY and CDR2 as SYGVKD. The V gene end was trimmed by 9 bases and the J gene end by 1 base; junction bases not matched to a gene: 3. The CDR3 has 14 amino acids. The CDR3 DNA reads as TGTGCCATAGCTAGCGGGAGGCGCACAGATACGCAGTATTTT. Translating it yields CAIASGRRTDTQYF.

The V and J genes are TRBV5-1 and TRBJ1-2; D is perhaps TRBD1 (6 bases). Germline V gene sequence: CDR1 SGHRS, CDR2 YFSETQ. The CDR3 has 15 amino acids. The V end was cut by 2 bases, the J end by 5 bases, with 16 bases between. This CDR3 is CASSLFGDTVYGYTF. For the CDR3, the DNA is TGCGCCAGCAGCTTATTTGGGGACACGGTGTATGGCTACACCTTC. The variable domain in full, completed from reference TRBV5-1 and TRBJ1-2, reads KAGVTQTPRYLIKTRGQQVTLSCSPISGHRSVSWYQQTPGQGLQFLFEYFSETQRNKGNFPGRFSGRQFSNSRSEMNVSTLELGDSALYLCASSLFGDTVYGYTFGSGTRLTVV.

The CDR3 sequence: CASSFLGVQETQYF. The CDR3 DNA reads as TGTGCCAGCAGTTTCTTAGGGGTTCAAGAGACCCAGTACTTC. The chain couples TRBV28 to TRBJ2-5, with D perhaps matching TRBD1 (5 bases). Germline CDR1 and CDR2: MDHEN and SYDVKM. Trimming removed 3 bases at V and 2 bases at J, with 10 bases between. CDR3 length: 14 residues. The full variable domain, in which reference TRBV28 and TRBJ2-5 provide the parts outside the CDR3, is DVKVTQSSRYLVKRTGEKVFLECVQDMDHENMFWYRQDPGLGLRLIYFSYDVKMKEKGDIPEGYSVSREKKERFSLILESASTNQTSMYLCASSFLGVQETQYFGPGTRLLVL.

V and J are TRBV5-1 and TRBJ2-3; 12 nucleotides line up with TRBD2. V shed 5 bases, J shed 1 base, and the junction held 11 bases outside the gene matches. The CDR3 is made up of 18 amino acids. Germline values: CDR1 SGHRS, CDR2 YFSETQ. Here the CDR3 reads CASRRLAGGNLGTDTQYF. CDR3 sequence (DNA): TGCGCCAGCAGGCGGCTAGCGGGAGGGAACCTAGGCACAGATACGCAGTATTTT.

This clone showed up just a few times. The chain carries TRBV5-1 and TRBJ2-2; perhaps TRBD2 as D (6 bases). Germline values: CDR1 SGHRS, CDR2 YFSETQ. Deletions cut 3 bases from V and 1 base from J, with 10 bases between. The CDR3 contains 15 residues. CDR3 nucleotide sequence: TGCGCCAGCAGCTGGGGAGGAGGGAACACCGGGGAGCTGTTTTTT. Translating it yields CASSWGGGNTGELFF. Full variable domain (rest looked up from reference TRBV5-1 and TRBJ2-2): KAGVTQTPRYLIKTRGQQVTLSCSPISGHRSVSWYQQTPGQGLQFLFEYFSETQRNKGNFPGRFSGRQFSNSRSEMNVSTLELGDSALYLCASSWGGGNTGELFFGEGSRLTVL.

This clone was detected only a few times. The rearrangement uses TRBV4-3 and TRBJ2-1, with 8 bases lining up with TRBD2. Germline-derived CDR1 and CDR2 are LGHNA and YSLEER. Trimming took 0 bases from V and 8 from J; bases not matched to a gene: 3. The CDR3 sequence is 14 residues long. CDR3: CASSQEGLADEQFF. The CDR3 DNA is TGCGCCAGCAGCCAAGAAGGACTAGCCGATGAGCAGTTCTTC.

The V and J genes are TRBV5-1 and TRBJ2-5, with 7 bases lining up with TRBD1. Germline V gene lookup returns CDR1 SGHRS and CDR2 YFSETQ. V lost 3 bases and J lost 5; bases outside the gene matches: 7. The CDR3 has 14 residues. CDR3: CASSYQGVGETQYF. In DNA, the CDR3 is TGCGCCAGCAGCTATCAGGGGGTAGGGGAGACCCAGTACTTC.

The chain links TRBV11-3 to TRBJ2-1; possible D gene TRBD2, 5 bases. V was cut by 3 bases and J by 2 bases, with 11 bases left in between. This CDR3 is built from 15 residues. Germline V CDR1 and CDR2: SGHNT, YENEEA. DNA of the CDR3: TGTGCCAGCAGCTTCACAAGCGGCCCCTACAATGAGCAGTTCTTC. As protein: CASSFTSGPYNEQFF.

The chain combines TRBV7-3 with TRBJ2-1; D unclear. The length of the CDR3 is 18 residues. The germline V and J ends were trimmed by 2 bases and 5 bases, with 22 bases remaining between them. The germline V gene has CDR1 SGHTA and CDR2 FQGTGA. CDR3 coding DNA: TGTGCCAGCAGCTTATGGCGGAGTTCGAACACCGAAAACAATGAGCAGTTCTTC. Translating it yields CASSLWRSSNTENNEQFF. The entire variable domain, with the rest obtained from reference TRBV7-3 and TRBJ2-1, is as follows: GAGVSQTPSNKVTEKGKYVELRCDPISGHTALYWYRQSLGQGPEFLIYFQGTGAADDSGLPNDRFFAVRPEGSVSTLKIQRTERGDSAVYLCASSLWRSSNTENNEQFFGPGTRLTVL.

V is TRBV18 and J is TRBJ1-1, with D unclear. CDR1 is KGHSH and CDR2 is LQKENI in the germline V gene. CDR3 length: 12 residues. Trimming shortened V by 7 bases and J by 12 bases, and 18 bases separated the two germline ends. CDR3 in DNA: TGTGCCAGCTTCGCGGATGCGGGGAAAACTTTCTTT. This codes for CASFADAGKTFF.

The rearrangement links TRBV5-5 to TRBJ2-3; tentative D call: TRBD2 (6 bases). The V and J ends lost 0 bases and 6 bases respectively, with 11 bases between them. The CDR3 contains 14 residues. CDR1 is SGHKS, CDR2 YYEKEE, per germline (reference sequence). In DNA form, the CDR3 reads TGTGCCAGCAGCTTGGACCTAGCGTCGGATACGCAGTATTTT. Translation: CASSLDLASDTQYF.

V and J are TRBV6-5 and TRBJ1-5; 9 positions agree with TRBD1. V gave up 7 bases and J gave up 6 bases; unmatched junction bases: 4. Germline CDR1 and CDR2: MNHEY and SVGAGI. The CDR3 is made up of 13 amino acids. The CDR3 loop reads CASIQGASQPQHF. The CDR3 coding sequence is TGTGCCAGCATACAGGGGGCCTCTCAGCCCCAGCATTTT.

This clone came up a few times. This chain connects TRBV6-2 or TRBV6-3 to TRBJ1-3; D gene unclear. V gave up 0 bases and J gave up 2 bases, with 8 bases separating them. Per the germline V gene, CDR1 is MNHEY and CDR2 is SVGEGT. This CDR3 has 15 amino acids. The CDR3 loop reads CASSYSLNPGNTIYF. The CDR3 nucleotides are TGTGCCAGCAGTTACTCACTGAACCCTGGAAACACCATATATTTT.

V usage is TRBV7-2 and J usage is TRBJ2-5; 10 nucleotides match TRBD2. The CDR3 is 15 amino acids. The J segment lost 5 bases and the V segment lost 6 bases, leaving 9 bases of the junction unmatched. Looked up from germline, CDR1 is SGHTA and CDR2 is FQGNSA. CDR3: CASRRSGRADETQYF. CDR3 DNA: TGTGCCAGCAGGAGAAGCGGGAGGGCCGATGAGACCCAGTACTTC. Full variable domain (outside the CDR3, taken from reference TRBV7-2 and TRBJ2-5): GAGVSQSPSNKVTEKGKDVELRCDPISGHTALYWYRQSLGQGLEFLIYFQGNSAPDKSGLPSDRFSAERTGGSVSTLTIQRTQQEDSAVYLCASRRSGRADETQYFGPGTRLLVL.

CDR3: CASSTPGQGARGYTF. The CDR3 nucleotides read TGTGCCAGCAGCACTCCGGGACAGGGGGCTCGGGGCTACACCTTC. The chain uses TRBV13 and TRBJ1-2; 12 bases are shared with TRBD1. Germline V gene data show CDR1 as PRHDT and CDR2 as FYEKMQ (reference sequence). The CDR3 has 15 residues. V shed 5 bases, J shed 8 bases, and the junction held 9 bases outside the gene matches. The full variable domain, in which reference TRBV13 and TRBJ1-2 provide the parts outside the CDR3, is AAGVIQSPRHLIKEKRETATLKCYPIPRHDTVYWYQQGPGQDPQFLISFYEKMQSDKGSIPDRFSAQQFSDYHSELNMSSLELGDSALYFCASSTPGQGARGYTFGSGTRLTVV.

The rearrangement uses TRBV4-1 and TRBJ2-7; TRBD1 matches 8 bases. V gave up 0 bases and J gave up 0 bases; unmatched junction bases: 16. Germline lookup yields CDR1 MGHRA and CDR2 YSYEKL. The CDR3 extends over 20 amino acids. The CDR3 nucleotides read TGCGCCAGCAGCCAAGATACAGGACAGGGTTGGGACGGTAGCTCCTACGAGCAGTACTTC. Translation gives CASSQDTGQGWDGSSYEQYF.

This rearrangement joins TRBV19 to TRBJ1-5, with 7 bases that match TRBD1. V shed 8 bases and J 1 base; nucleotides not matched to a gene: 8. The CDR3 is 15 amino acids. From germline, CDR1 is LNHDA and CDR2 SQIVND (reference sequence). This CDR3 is CASFPGTVSNQPQHF. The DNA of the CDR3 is TGTGCCAGTTTCCCCGGGACAGTCAGCAATCAGCCCCAGCATTTT. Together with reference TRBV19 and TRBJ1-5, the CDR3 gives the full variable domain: DGGITQSPKYLFRKEGQNVTLSCEQNLNHDAMYWYRQDPGQGLRLIYYSQIVNDFQKGDIAEGYSVSREKKESFPLTVTSAQKNPTAFYLCASFPGTVSNQPQHFGDGTRLSIL.

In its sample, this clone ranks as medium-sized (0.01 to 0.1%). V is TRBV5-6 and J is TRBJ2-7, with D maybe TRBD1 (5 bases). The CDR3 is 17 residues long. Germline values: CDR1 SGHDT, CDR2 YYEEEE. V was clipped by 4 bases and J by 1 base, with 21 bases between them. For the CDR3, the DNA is TGTGCCAGCAGCCAAGGGGCAGGGCTCTCAATTTCCTACGAGCAGTACTTC. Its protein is CASSQGAGLSISYEQYF.

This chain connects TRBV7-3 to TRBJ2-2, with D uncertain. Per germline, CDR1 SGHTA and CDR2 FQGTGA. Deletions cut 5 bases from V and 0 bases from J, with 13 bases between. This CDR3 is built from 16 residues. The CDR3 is CASSPAGRTNTGELFF. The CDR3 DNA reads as TGTGCCAGCAGCCCTGCAGGAAGAACGAACACCGGGGAGCTGTTTTTT.

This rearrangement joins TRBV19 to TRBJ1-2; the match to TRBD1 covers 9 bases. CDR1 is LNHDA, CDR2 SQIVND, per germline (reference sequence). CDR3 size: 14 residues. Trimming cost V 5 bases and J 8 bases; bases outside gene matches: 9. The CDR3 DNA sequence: TGTGCCAGTAGTGCCTCGGGACAGGGAAACGGCTACACCTTC. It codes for CASSASGQGNGYTF.